This T cell receptor (beta chain) appears in the sequencing data of a study of T cells in Graves' hyperthyroidism and ophthalmopathy. Amplification of TCR beta CDR3 regions used RNA as the template. The TCR CDR3 first-round RT-PCR relied on the HTBI primer set. TCRdb fed the multiplex PCR reads into MiXCR, producing one record per CDR3 protein. The sample carries approximately 600,000 distinct CDR3 sequences, about 15% recorded once. V was clipped by 6 bases and J by 4 bases, with 9 bases between them. The CDR3 is made up of 12 amino acids. CDR1 and CDR2 (germline): MNHEY, SVGEGT. It was around 10 ml of fresh peripheral blood that supplied the PBMCs. This clonotype was seen ten or more times.

V is TRBV6-2 or TRBV6-3 and J is TRBJ1-1; a possible D gene is TRBD1 (5 bases). Input material: blood. This TCR was sampled from a woman aged 25 to 39 with Graves' hyperthyroidism that later progressed to Graves' ophthalmopathy. CDR3 DNA: TGTGCCAGCAGAGAGGGGTTCACTGAAGCTTTCTTT. This encodes CASREGFTEAFF.